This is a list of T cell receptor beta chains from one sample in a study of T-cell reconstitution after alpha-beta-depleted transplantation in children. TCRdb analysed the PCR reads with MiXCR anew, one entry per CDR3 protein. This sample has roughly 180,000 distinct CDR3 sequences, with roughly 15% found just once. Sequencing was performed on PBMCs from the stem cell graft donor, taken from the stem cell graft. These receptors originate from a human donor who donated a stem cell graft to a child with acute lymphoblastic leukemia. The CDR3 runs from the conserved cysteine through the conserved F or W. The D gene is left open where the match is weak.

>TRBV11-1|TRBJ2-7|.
CASSLTGVGEQYF
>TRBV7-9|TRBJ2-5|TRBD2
CASSRGLAWQETQYF
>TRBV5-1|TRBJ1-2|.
CASSLADRYGYTF
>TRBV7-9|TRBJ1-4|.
CASSGGTVNPHEKLFF
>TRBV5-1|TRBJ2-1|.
CASSPWGAPGTQPYNEQFF
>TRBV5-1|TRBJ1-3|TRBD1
CASSAIQGASGNTIYF
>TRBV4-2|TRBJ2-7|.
CASSQGGTSYEQYF
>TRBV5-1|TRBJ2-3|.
CASSLSGRFTDTQYF
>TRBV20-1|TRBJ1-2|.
CSARAGTLNYGYTF
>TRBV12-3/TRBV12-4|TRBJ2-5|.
CASSLVRETQYF